These 26 T cell receptor beta chains share one sample of origin, sequenced in a study of T cell responses to AZD1222 COVID-19 vaccine. Clones were read by immunoSEQ multiplex PCR, and TCRdb kept only the in-frame ones, dropping some. This sample has about 150,000 clones; 92% occur once, and the top ten carry roughly 3.3%. The source was peripheral blood, collected 28 days after the second AZD1222 dose. These receptors came from an adult who received the AZD1222 COVID-19 vaccine.

The chain combines TRBV5-1 with TRBJ2-7; 12 nucleotides agree with TRBD2. This CDR3 comprises 17 residues. V shed 1 base and J 0 bases; nucleotides not matched to a gene: 5. CDR1 is SGHRS and CDR2 is YFSETQ in the germline V gene. CDR3 nucleotides: TGCGCCAGCAGCTTGAGGACTAGCGGGACTAGCTCCTACGAGCAGTACTTC. Translation gives CASSLRTSGTSSYEQYF.

The V and J genes are TRBV19 and TRBJ1-5; 9 bases match TRBD1. This CDR3 region has 13 residues. V shed 6 bases, J shed 13 bases, and the junction held 10 bases outside the gene matches. In germline, CDR1 is LNHDA, CDR2 SQIVND (reference sequence). This CDR3 reads CASRPIRGTGQHF. The CDR3 region has the DNA TGTGCCAGTAGACCCATTCGGGGGACAGGGCAGCATTTT.

This sequence joins TRBV11-2 and TRBJ1-1; D might be TRBD1 (6 bases). The CDR3 spans 13 residues. Germline loops: CDR1 SGHAT, CDR2 FQNNGV. The V end lost 5 bases, the J end lost 3 bases, and 10 bases lay between the germline ends. The CDR3 sequence is CASSTGGYTEAFF. CDR3 DNA sequence: TGTGCCAGCAGCACTGGGGGCTACACTGAAGCTTTCTTT.

This rearrangement joins TRBV9 to TRBJ2-1; TRBD2 aligns across 12 bases. The CDR3 consists of 16 residues. Germline CDR1 SGDLS, CDR2 YYNGEE. V gave up 4 bases and J gave up 8 bases; unmatched junction bases: 10. The CDR3 spells CASSTRLAGARYEQFF. CDR3 DNA: TGTGCCAGCAGCACCCGACTAGCGGGAGCTCGTTATGAGCAGTTCTTC. Drawing the rest from reference TRBV9 and TRBJ2-1, the complete variable domain is DSGVTQTPKHLITATGQRVTLRCSPRSGDLSVYWYQQSLDQGLQFLIQYYNGEERAKGNILERFSAQQFPDLHSELNLSSLELGDSALYFCASSTRLAGARYEQFFGPGTRLTVL.

This clone was recorded a few times. The chain combines TRBV7-2 with TRBJ2-7, with TRBD2 as a possible D gene (5 bases). The germline CDR1 and CDR2 sequences are SGHTA and FQGNSA. This CDR3 comprises 14 residues. The V end was cut by 1 base, the J end by 7 bases, with 14 bases between. In nucleotides, the CDR3 is TGTGCCAGCAGCTTAGTTGGTCCTCAGCGGGAGCAGTACTTC. It yields the protein CASSLVGPQREQYF.

V and J are TRBV24-1 and TRBJ1-4; no definite D call. CDR3 size: 14 residues. Germline loops: CDR1 KGHDR, CDR2 SFDVKD. V dropped 5 bases and J dropped 8 bases, with 14 bases sitting between them. DNA of the CDR3: TGTGCCACCAGTGTTGGGCAGAGGGAGGAAAAACTGTTTTTT. Residues: CATSVGQREEKLFF.

The chain couples TRBV11-2 to TRBJ2-1; tentatively, D is TRBD1 (5 bases). Looked up from germline, CDR1 is SGHAT and CDR2 is FQNNGV. The CDR3 has 13 amino acids. V lost 3 bases and J lost 7, with 10 bases in between. The CDR3 reads CASSFQGGNEQFF. The CDR3 nucleotides are TGTGCCAGCAGCTTTCAGGGCGGTAATGAGCAGTTCTTC.

This clone was found a few times. The chain combines TRBV5-4 with TRBJ1-2, with D possibly TRBD1 on 5 matching bases. The V gene lost 1 base and the J gene lost 1 base, with 14 bases spanning the gap. CDR3 length: 16 amino acids. CDR1 SGHNT and CDR2 YYREEE come from the germline V gene (reference sequence). This CDR3 is CASSLRQTHFNYGYTF. DNA of the CDR3: TGTGCCAGCAGCTTGCGACAGACCCATTTTAACTATGGCTACACCTTC.

J is TRBJ2-1 and V is TRBV11-2; 7 bases are shared with TRBD1. The V and J ends lost 5 bases and 0 bases, in that order; junction bases with no gene match: 7. In germline, CDR1 is SGHAT, CDR2 FQNNGV. This CDR3 is 16 amino acids long. The CDR3 here is CASSGPRQGSYNEQFF. CDR3 DNA sequence: TGTGCCAGCAGCGGGCCGAGACAGGGCTCCTACAATGAGCAGTTCTTC.

The genes are TRBV3-1 (or the pseudogene TRBV3-2) and TRBJ2-7; 9 positions agree with TRBD1. With 6 bases clipped from V and 5 bases from J, the junction kept 5 bases outside the gene matches. CDR3 size: 13 residues. The germline gives CDR1 LGHDT, CDR2 YNNKEL (reference sequence). The CDR3 protein is CASSLDRGHEQYF. The CDR3 nucleotides read TGTGCCAGCAGTCTGGACAGGGGCCACGAGCAGTACTTC.

This clone was seen a handful of times. The rearrangement links TRBV18 to TRBJ2-1, with TRBD1 identical over 8 bases. V was pared by 6 bases and J by 5 bases, with 6 bases of the junction left unmatched. CDR3 length: 14 residues. Germline loops: CDR1 KGHSH, CDR2 LQKENI. Here the CDR3 reads CASSGQGGHNEQFF. In nucleotides, the CDR3 is TGTGCCAGCTCCGGACAGGGTGGCCACAATGAGCAGTTCTTC.

The chain carries TRBV28 and TRBJ1-5, with no clear D. Germline V lookup: CDR1 MDHEN, CDR2 SYDVKM. Deletions cut 7 bases from V and 2 bases from J, with 12 bases between. The CDR3 loop spans 14 amino acids. In nucleotides, the CDR3 is TGTGCCAGCACCCCTCGCCAGGGCAATCAGCCCCAGCATTTT. This sequence encodes CASTPRQGNQPQHF.

The genes are TRBV5-1 and TRBJ2-3, with D hard to call. The ends were cut back, 0 bases at V and 4 bases at J, with 9 bases in the middle. The CDR3 has 14 residues. Per the germline V gene, CDR1 is SGHRS and CDR2 is YFSETQ. The DNA for the CDR3 is TGCGCCAGCAGCTTGGAACGGCTCCCAGATACGCAGTATTTT. The encoded protein is CASSLERLPDTQYF.

J is TRBJ2-7 and V is TRBV19; D is ambiguous. Trimming stripped 2 bases from V and 1 base from J, with 9 bases between. Per germline, CDR1 LNHDA and CDR2 SQIVND (reference sequence). This CDR3 contains 14 residues. CDR3 coding DNA: TGTGCCAGTAGTATAAAAGTTCCTTCCTACGAGCAGTACTTC. Translated, it gives CASSIKVPSYEQYF.

The rearrangement links TRBV3-1 (or the pseudogene TRBV3-2) to TRBJ2-7; unclear D gene. Germline V CDR1 and CDR2: LGHDT, YNNKEL (reference sequence). CDR3 length: 13 residues. V gave up 4 bases and J gave up 3 bases, with 10 bases separating them. The CDR3 coding sequence is TGTGCCAGCAGCCCAGGCCTTGGCTACGAGCAGTACTTC. Amino acids: CASSPGLGYEQYF.

The chain couples TRBV28 to TRBJ1-2; D gene ambiguous. CDR1 and CDR2 from the germline V gene are MDHEN and SYDVKM. This CDR3 region has 15 residues. Trimming pared 7 bases from V and 4 bases from J, leaving 19 bases between. CDR3 amino acids: CASTVGFPGSYGYTF. In DNA, the CDR3 is TGTGCCAGCACGGTGGGATTTCCCGGCTCCTATGGCTACACCTTC.

The table lists this clone with a few counts. This chain connects TRBV3-1 (or the pseudogene TRBV3-2) to TRBJ1-5; D remains ambiguous. Germline CDR1 LGHDT, CDR2 YNNKEL (reference sequence). Trimming took off 5 bases at V and 6 bases at J, with 2 bases between the two ends. The CDR3 has 10 amino acids. The CDR3 loop is CASSCQPQHF. CDR3 sequence (DNA): TGTGCCAGCAGCTGTCAGCCCCAGCATTTT.

CDR3 nucleotides: TGCGCCAGCAGCCAAAACTTAGCGGGAGAGAGGAATGAGCAGTTCTTC. Its translation: CASSQNLAGERNEQFF. The chain has TRBV4-1 and TRBJ2-1, with 9 positions matching TRBD2. The germline gives CDR1 MGHRA, CDR2 YSYEKL. The ends lost 2 bases at V and 7 bases at J; junction bases unmatched: 9. This CDR3 is 16 amino acids long.

The gene calls are TRBV24-1 and TRBJ2-6, with 12 nucleotides matching TRBD2. This CDR3 region has 20 residues. J lost 0 bases, V lost 4 bases, and 9 bases had no gene match. Germline assignment: CDR1 KGHDR and CDR2 SFDVKD. The chain's CDR3 is CATSDQPPSGRASGANVLTF. CDR3 DNA: TGTGCCACCAGTGACCAACCCCCTAGCGGGAGGGCCTCTGGGGCCAACGTCCTGACTTTC.

The chain employs TRBV30 and TRBJ2-3; 13 bases match TRBD2. V was clipped by 1 base and J by 2 bases; unmatched bases: 6. The CDR3 is 17 residues long. CDR1 GTSNPN and CDR2 SVGIG come from the germline V gene (reference sequence). CDR3 amino acids: CAWSAAGTSGITDTQYF. The CDR3 DNA sequence: TGTGCCTGGAGTGCCGCGGGGACTAGCGGGATCACAGATACGCAGTATTTT.

The CDR3 reads CASSSRGAARAAKNIQYF. The CDR3 region has the DNA TGTGCCAGCAGTTCCCGTGGGGCCGCCAGAGCAGCCAAAAACATTCAGTACTTC. The chain links TRBV28 to TRBJ2-4; possibly TRBD1 for D (5 bases). Trimming pared 4 bases from V and 0 bases from J, leaving 19 bases between. This CDR3 is built from 18 residues. Germline CDR1 MDHEN, CDR2 SYDVKM.

The V call is TRBV3-1 (or the pseudogene TRBV3-2), the J call TRBJ2-1, with 9 bases aligning to TRBD2. The junction had 11 bases not matched to a gene; V was cut back by 1 base and J by 4 bases. CDR1 is LGHDT and CDR2 is YNNKEL in the germline V gene (reference sequence). This CDR3 has 18 amino acids. In nucleotides, the CDR3 is TGTGCCAGCAGCCAAGTTGTCTCGGGTAGCGGGAGTTACAATGAGCAGTTCTTC. Its protein product is CASSQVVSGSGSYNEQFF.

The rearrangement joins TRBV25-1 to TRBJ2-7; the D is unclear. The CDR3 extends over 14 amino acids. CDR1 MGHDK and CDR2 SYGVNS come from the germline V gene. V was shortened by 3 bases and J by 2 bases, with 11 bases between the two germline ends. The CDR3 coding sequence is TGTGCCAGCAGTGAGGCAGGCCTTCCCTACGAGCAGTACTTC. It translates to CASSEAGLPYEQYF.

The chain has TRBV5-1 and TRBJ2-5, with D possibly matching TRBD1 (5 bases). The V gene lost 4 bases and the J gene lost 5 bases, with 12 bases spanning the gap. The germline V gene has CDR1 SGHRS and CDR2 YFSETQ. The length of the CDR3 is 13 residues. The CDR3 DNA sequence: TGCGCCAGCAGCCTGGGGCACGCGGAGACCCAGTACTTC. Translating gives CASSLGHAETQYF.

In its sample, this clone was seen a few times. This rearrangement joins TRBV5-1 to TRBJ2-3; D is uncertain. Trimming shortened V by 1 base and J by 4 bases, and 10 bases separated the two germline ends. Germline-derived CDR1 and CDR2 are SGHRS and YFSETQ. The CDR3 totals 14 residues. The CDR3 region is CASSLTTHPDTQYF. The CDR3 DNA sequence: TGCGCCAGCAGCTTGACTACCCACCCAGATACGCAGTATTTT.

The chain is built from TRBV6-5 and TRBJ1-2, with TRBD1 as a possible D gene (6 bases). The germline V gene encodes CDR1 MNHEY and CDR2 SVGAGI. The CDR3 totals 13 residues. Trimming took off 6 bases at V and 2 bases at J, with 10 bases between the two ends. The CDR3 nucleotides are TGTGCCAGCAGGTCCGGGACAAACTATGGCTACACCTTC. This gives the protein CASRSGTNYGYTF.